This TCR beta chain was identified in a study of human T cells and chemical hapten exposure. Study as a whole: Upper inner arm skin measuring 2 cm by 2 cm received 2% DPC for sensitization. Upper back patch tests used 0.01% DPC, scored after 6 days. Overall study results and limits: Patch test score rose with PT1 expanded TCR count, significant at thresholds 8, 16 and 32, not 4. Expanded TCRs produced significantly more large CDR3 similarity clusters than controls did.

This clonotype was observed at least ten times. Its antigen is undetermined. The time point was: pre-sensitization, week 0. Treatment indicated: therapeutic diphenylcyclopropenone sensitization with weekly scalp DPC. It was from unfractionated whole blood that total RNA was extracted. TCRdb re-called the RACE reads with MiXCR, one entry per CDR3 protein. The repertoire holds roughly 50,000 distinct CDR3 sequences, with approximately 10% as singletons. Germline V gene lookup returns CDR1 SEHNR and CDR2 FQNEAQ (reference sequence). The CDR3 extends over 14 amino acids. The V end lost 2 bases, the J end lost 5 bases, and 10 bases lay between the germline ends.

The sequenced sample was whole blood, obtained in connection with sensitization to the hapten diphenylcyclopropenone (DPC). This clonotype was obtained from a woman aged 25-40 years with alopecia areata. Some clones in this sample may be carry-over from other donors' samples. The chain uses TRBV7-9 and TRBJ1-5; no definite D call. The CDR3 coding sequence is TGTGCCAGCAGCTTATCTGCAGGAGATCAGCCCCAGCATTTT. Its translation is CASSLSAGDQPQHF.